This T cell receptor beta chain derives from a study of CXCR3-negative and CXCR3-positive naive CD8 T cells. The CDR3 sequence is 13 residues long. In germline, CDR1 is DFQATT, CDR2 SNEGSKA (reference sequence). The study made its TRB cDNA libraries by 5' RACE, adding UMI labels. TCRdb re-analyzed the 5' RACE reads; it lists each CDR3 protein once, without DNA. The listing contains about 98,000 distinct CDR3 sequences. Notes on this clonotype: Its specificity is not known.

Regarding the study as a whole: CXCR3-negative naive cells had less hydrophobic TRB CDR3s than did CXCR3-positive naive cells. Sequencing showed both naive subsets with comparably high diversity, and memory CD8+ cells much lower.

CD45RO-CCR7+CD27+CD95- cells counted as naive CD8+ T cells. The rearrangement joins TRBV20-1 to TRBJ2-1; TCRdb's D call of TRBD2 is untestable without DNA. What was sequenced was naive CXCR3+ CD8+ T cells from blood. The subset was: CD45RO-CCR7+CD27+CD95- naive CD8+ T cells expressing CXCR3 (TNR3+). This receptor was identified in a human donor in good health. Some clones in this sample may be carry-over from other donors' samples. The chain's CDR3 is CSAREDLPNEQFF.